These 28 T cell receptor beta chains share one sample of origin, sequenced in a study of cytomegalovirus exposure and HLA in healthy donors. Vbeta (60) and Jbeta (13) primers were used in the PCR. This table comes from immunoSEQ multiplex PCR, and its TCRdb copy is limited to in-frame clones, with some not included. The sample yields approximately 170,000 clones, roughly three quarters seen once. The material sequenced was PBMCs. The receptors were gathered from a woman between 35 and 50 years old in good health and CMV-seropositive.

This chain links TRBV7-9 with TRBJ2-5; D is possibly TRBD1 (5 bases). Germline V gene lookup returns CDR1 SEHNR and CDR2 FQNEAQ (reference sequence). Trimming shortened V by 4 bases and J by 5 bases, and 11 bases separated the two germline ends. The CDR3 covers 13 residues. The CDR3 DNA is TGTGCCAGCAGCTGGACACTCACGGAGACCCAGTACTTC. It specifies CASSWTLTETQYF.

V gene TRBV5-1 combines with J gene TRBJ2-7; TRBD1 agrees at 8 bases. CDR1 and CDR2 from the germline V gene are SGHRS and YFSETQ. V lost 3 bases and J lost 5; bases outside the gene matches: 1. CDR3 size: 12 residues. The CDR3 coding sequence is TGCGCCAGCAGCTGGGGACAGGACGAGCAGTACTTC. Translated, it gives CASSWGQDEQYF.

The chain is built from TRBV30 and TRBJ1-1, with D possibly being TRBD1 (5 bases). The CDR3 is 15 residues long. Germline V gene lookup returns CDR1 GTSNPN and CDR2 SVGIG (reference sequence). Between the trimmed V and J ends, which lost 6 bases and 2 bases, there was a span of 19 bases. Here the CDR3 reads CACLVSGGSNTEAFF. The CDR3 nucleotides read TGTGCCTGTCTGGTATCCGGGGGGTCAAACACTGAAGCTTTCTTT.

V gene TRBV5-1 combines with J gene TRBJ1-4; D is possibly TRBD1 (6 bases). CDR3 length: 14 residues. The V end lost 4 bases, the J end lost 5 bases, and 12 bases lay between the germline ends. The germline gives CDR1 SGHRS, CDR2 YFSETQ. The CDR3 protein is CASSRDTRNEKLFF. The CDR3 coding sequence is TGCGCCAGCAGCCGGGACACCCGAAATGAAAAACTGTTTTTT.

The chain combines TRBV19 with TRBJ1-5; no definite D call. Germline CDR1 and CDR2: LNHDA and SQIVND (reference sequence). Between the trimmed V and J ends, which lost 7 bases and 4 bases, there was a span of 20 bases. The CDR3 has 16 residues. As DNA, the CDR3 is TGTGCCAGTAAGCCTGACCCCCCGCGGTCAAATCAGCCCCAGCATTTT. Translated: CASKPDPPRSNQPQHF.

The chain links TRBV28 to TRBJ1-2, with TRBD1 matching over 10 bases. Germline CDR1 and CDR2: MDHEN and SYDVKM. V lost 6 bases and J lost 4; bases outside the gene matches: 14. The CDR3 covers 17 residues. CDR3 nucleotides: TGTGCCAGCAGCTCAAACCGGGACAGGGGAAGGGTCTATGGCTACACCTTC. Its translation: CASSSNRDRGRVYGYTF.

The genes are TRBV5-1 and TRBJ2-1; D ambiguous. Deletions cut 2 bases from V and 10 bases from J, with 19 bases between. CDR1 is SGHRS, CDR2 YFSETQ, per germline. The CDR3 extends over 15 amino acids. DNA of the CDR3: TGCGCCAGCAGCTTAGGTCCCCCCGTTCAGAGGGAGCAGTTCTTC. This gives the protein CASSLGPPVQREQFF.

This chain uses TRBV19 with TRBJ1-2; a possible D gene is TRBD1 (6 bases). Trimming took 1 base from V and 5 from J, leaving 11 bases between them. The V gene's germline CDR1 is LNHDA and CDR2 SQIVND (reference sequence). The length of the CDR3 is 14 residues. The CDR3 region has the DNA TGTGCCAGTAGTATAGGAGGGGGTGATTATGGCTACACCTTC. This sequence encodes CASSIGGGDYGYTF.

The CDR3 nucleotides are TGTGCCAGCAGCCTTTCAGGGGGCGTCTCTACTGAAGCTTTCTTT. It yields the protein CASSLSGGVSTEAFF. This sequence joins TRBV5-6 and TRBJ1-1, with 8 bases identical to TRBD1. Germline loops: CDR1 SGHDT, CDR2 YYEEEE. Germline trimming cut 4 bases from V and 5 bases from J; bases unmatched to any gene: 10. There are 15 residues in the CDR3.

The CDR3 region has the DNA TGCAGCGTCCTCGGACAGGGAGGGTATGGGGCTGAAGCTTTCTTT. It is translated as CSVLGQGGYGAEAFF. V is TRBV29-1 and J is TRBJ1-1, with 8 bases matching TRBD1. This CDR3 region has 15 residues. Trimming at V came to 6 bases and at J to 6 bases, leaving 15 bases not matched to a gene. Germline lookup yields CDR1 SQVTM and CDR2 ANQGSEA.

V and J are TRBV30 and TRBJ2-1; TRBD2 agrees at 15 bases. With 2 bases clipped from V and 4 bases from J, the junction kept 9 bases outside the gene matches. Germline CDR1 is GTSNPN and CDR2 is SVGIG (reference sequence). CDR3 length equals 18 residues. This CDR3 reads CAWSSKGLAGGRYNEQFF. The CDR3 coding sequence is TGTGCCTGGAGTTCAAAGGGACTAGCGGGGGGTCGGTACAATGAGCAGTTCTTC. The full variable domain, its missing parts supplied by reference TRBV30 and TRBJ2-1, is SQTIHQWPATLVQPVGSPLSLECTVEGTSNPNLYWYRQAAGRGLQLLFYSVGIGQISSEVPQNLSASRPQDRQFILSSKKLLLSDSGFYLCAWSSKGLAGGRYNEQFFGPGTRLTVL.

The chain links TRBV19 to TRBJ1-3; 7 bases line up with TRBD1. The ends lost 6 bases at V and 4 bases at J; junction bases unmatched: 6. The CDR3 totals 14 residues. Germline CDR1 and CDR2: LNHDA and SQIVND (reference sequence). The CDR3 protein is CASRPGTEGNTIYF. The CDR3 nucleotides read TGTGCCAGTAGACCCGGGACAGAAGGAAACACCATATATTTT.

Written as DNA, the CDR3 is TGTGCCAGCAGTTTTGGACAGAACTATGGCTACACCTTC. This translates into CASSFGQNYGYTF. The chain is built from TRBV27 and TRBJ1-2; possible D gene TRBD1, 6 bases. Trimming stripped 3 bases from V and 2 bases from J, with 7 bases between. Looked up from germline, CDR1 is MNHEY and CDR2 is SMNVEV (reference sequence). The CDR3 is 13 amino acids.

The chain uses TRBV5-1 and TRBJ2-3; 9 bases align to TRBD2. This CDR3 has 18 residues. With V trimmed by 0 bases and J by 2 bases, 10 bases remained unmatched. Germline V gene data show CDR1 as SGHRS and CDR2 as YFSETQ. CDR3 protein: CASSLASGGMRVTDTQYF. CDR3 DNA: TGCGCCAGCAGCTTGGCAAGCGGGGGGATGCGTGTCACAGATACGCAGTATTTT.

There are many counts of this clone. The chain has TRBV7-8 and TRBJ2-7; D possibly corresponds to TRBD2 (6 bases). The CDR3 contains 14 residues. In germline, CDR1 is SGHVS, CDR2 FQNEAQ. With 3 bases removed from V and 1 base from J, the gap between germline ends came to 10 bases. The CDR3 sequence is CASSFGGGSYEQYF. DNA for the CDR3: TGTGCCAGCAGCTTCGGTGGAGGGTCCTACGAGCAGTACTTC.

This clone appeared a few times. The gene calls are TRBV6-6 and TRBJ1-4; D is unclear. This CDR3 region has 15 residues. The germline CDR1 and CDR2 sequences are MNHNY and SVGAGI (reference sequence). V lost 7 bases and J lost 0, with 12 bases in between. CDR3 nucleotides: TGTGCCAGCAAAAGGACGGGAGCAACTAATGAAAAACTGTTTTTT. This sequence encodes CASKRTGATNEKLFF.

This chain joins TRBV7-6 and TRBJ1-1, with TRBD1 matching 7 bases. The CDR3 spans 15 residues. Germline V gene sequence: CDR1 SGHVS, CDR2 FNYEAQ. V shed 5 bases, J shed 1 base, and the junction held 7 bases outside the gene matches. This CDR3 reads CASSTGARGNTEAFF. The DNA for the CDR3 is TGTGCCAGCAGCACAGGGGCTCGGGGGAACACTGAAGCTTTCTTT.

About this clone itself: One junction end does not reproduce the germline sequence, and a read error may be involved. The chain carries TRBV7-3 and TRBJ1-2; unclear D gene. The CDR3 totals 14 residues. Per the germline V gene, CDR1 is SGHTA and CDR2 is FQGTGA. Written as DNA, the CDR3 is TGTGCCAGCAGCCCCGACGGAAACAACTATGGCTACGCCTTC. Translated, it gives CASSPDGNNYGYAF. The whole variable domain, filled in from reference TRBV7-3 and TRBJ1-2, reads GAGVSQTPSNKVTEKGKYVELRCDPISGHTALYWYRQSLGQGPEFLIYFQGTGAADDSGLPNDRFFAVRPEGSVSTLKIQRTERGDSAVYLCASSPDGNNYGYAFGSGTRLTVV.

The sample holds one count of this clone. The chain is built from TRBV6-6 and TRBJ2-2; D might be TRBD1 (5 bases). The CDR3 sequence is 14 residues long. V was clipped by 4 bases and J by 1 base, with 7 bases between them. The V gene's germline CDR1 is MNHNY and CDR2 SVGAGI (reference sequence). In DNA form, the CDR3 reads TGTGCCAGCAGTTGGGGCGAGAACACCGGGGAGCTGTTTTTT. Protein product: CASSWGENTGELFF.

The chain uses TRBV6-1 and TRBJ2-7; 9 bases map to TRBD1. With V trimmed by 8 bases and J by 6 bases, 11 bases remained unmatched. CDR1 is MNHNS, CDR2 SASEGT, per germline. The CDR3 loop spans 14 amino acids. The CDR3 DNA is TGTGCCAGCCCAAGGGACAGGGTTTCGGGCGAGCAGTACTTC. It yields the protein CASPRDRVSGEQYF.

J is TRBJ2-3 and V is TRBV11-2; no reliable D call. Trimming pared 1 base from V and 2 bases from J, leaving 10 bases between. The CDR3 contains 15 residues. Germline assignment: CDR1 SGHAT and CDR2 FQNNGV. Here the CDR3 reads CASSLGSSITDTQYF. The CDR3 DNA is TGTGCCAGCAGCTTAGGGAGTTCTATCACAGATACGCAGTATTTT.

The chain is built from TRBV19 and TRBJ1-5, with 10 bases identical to TRBD1. Trimming took 3 bases from V and 7 from J; bases not matched to a gene: 12. Germline values: CDR1 LNHDA, CDR2 SQIVND (reference sequence). This CDR3 has 17 amino acids. CDR3 residues: CASSMTGGTGANQPQHF. The CDR3 DNA sequence: TGTGCCAGTAGTATGACGGGCGGGACAGGGGCTAACCAGCCCCAGCATTTT. The complete variable domain, with remaining parts taken from reference TRBV19 and TRBJ1-5, reads DGGITQSPKYLFRKEGQNVTLSCEQNLNHDAMYWYRQDPGQGLRLIYYSQIVNDFQKGDIAEGYSVSREKKESFPLTVTSAQKNPTAFYLCASSMTGGTGANQPQHFGDGTRLSIL.

The V call is TRBV15, the J call TRBJ1-2; 8 bases fit TRBD1. Germline CDR1 is LNHNV and CDR2 is YYDKDF (reference sequence). This CDR3 contains 14 residues. V lost 2 bases, J lost 8 bases, and 7 bases stayed unmatched. CDR3 nucleotide sequence: TGTGCCACCAGCAGACCCGGGACAGGTAGCGGCTACACCTTC. Its protein is CATSRPGTGSGYTF.

This rearrangement joins TRBV11-2 to TRBJ1-4; TRBD1 aligns across 7 bases. V gave up 6 bases and J gave up 5 bases; unmatched junction bases: 9. From germline, CDR1 is SGHAT and CDR2 FQNNGV. This CDR3 is built from 15 residues. The CDR3 coding sequence is TGTGCCAGCAGGGCCCTGACAGGGAGGAATGAAAAACTGTTTTTT. It specifies CASRALTGRNEKLFF.

The genes are TRBV6-6 and TRBJ1-2, with D uncertain. The V gene lost 2 bases and the J gene lost 0 bases, with 10 bases spanning the gap. This CDR3 contains 15 residues. Germline values: CDR1 MNHNY, CDR2 SVGAGI (reference sequence). CDR3 in DNA: TGTGCCAGCAGTTACAATCTGGGCCCTAACTATGGCTACACCTTC. Its translation: CASSYNLGPNYGYTF.

V is TRBV15 and J is TRBJ1-1; 9 bases match TRBD1. From germline, CDR1 is LNHNV and CDR2 YYDKDF (reference sequence). The CDR3 has 13 residues. Unmatched junction bases numbered 10, after V lost 4 bases and J lost 13 bases. CDR3 nucleotides: TGTGCCACCAGCACGGGACAGGGTGAAAGGGGTTTCTTT. Residues: CATSTGQGERGFF.

The V call is TRBV7-2, the J call TRBJ2-7, with 11 bases fitting TRBD1. The CDR3 sequence is 14 residues long. The ends lost 5 bases at V and 4 bases at J; junction bases unmatched: 4. Per the germline V gene, CDR1 is SGHTA and CDR2 is FQGNSA. The CDR3 protein is CASSQGDRGYEQYF. The CDR3 DNA reads as TGTGCCAGCAGCCAAGGGGACAGGGGGTACGAGCAGTACTTC.

The genes are TRBV5-1 and TRBJ1-2, with a possible D match to TRBD1 (5 bases). The germline V gene encodes CDR1 SGHRS and CDR2 YFSETQ. The length of the CDR3 is 14 residues. Trimming took 4 bases from V and 8 from J, leaving 18 bases between them. In nucleotides, the CDR3 is TGCGCCAGCAGCCACGGGGGGTCTGAGGAGGGCTACACCTTC. Protein sequence: CASSHGGSEEGYTF.